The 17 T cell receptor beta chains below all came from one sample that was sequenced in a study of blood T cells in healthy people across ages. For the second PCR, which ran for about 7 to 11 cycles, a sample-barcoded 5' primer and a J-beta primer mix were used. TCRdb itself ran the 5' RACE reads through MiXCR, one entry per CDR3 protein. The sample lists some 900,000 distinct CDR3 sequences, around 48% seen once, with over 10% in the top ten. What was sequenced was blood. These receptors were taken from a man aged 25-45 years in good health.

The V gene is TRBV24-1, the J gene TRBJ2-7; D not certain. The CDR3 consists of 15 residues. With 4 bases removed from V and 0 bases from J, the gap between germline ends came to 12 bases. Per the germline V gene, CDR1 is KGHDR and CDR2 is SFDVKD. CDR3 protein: CATSDSLTDSYEQYF. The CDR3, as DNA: TGTGCCACCAGTGACTCATTGACGGACTCCTACGAGCAGTACTTC.

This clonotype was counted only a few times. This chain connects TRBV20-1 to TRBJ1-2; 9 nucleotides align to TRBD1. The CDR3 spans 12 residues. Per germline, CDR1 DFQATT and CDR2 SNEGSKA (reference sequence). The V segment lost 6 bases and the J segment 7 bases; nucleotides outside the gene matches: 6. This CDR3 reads CSATGQGSGYTF. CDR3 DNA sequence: TGCAGTGCAACGGGACAGGGAAGTGGCTACACCTTC.

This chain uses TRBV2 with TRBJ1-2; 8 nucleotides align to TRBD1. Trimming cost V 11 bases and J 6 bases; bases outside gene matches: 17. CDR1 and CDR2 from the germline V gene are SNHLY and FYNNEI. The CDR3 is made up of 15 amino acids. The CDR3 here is CAGAVAGGVGNGYTF. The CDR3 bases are TGTGCCGGAGCGGTAGCAGGGGGCGTAGGAAATGGCTACACCTTC.

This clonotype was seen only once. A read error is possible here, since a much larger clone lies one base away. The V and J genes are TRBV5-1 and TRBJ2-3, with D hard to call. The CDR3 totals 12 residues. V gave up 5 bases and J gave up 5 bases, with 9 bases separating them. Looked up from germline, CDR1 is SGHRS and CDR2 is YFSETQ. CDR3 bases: TGCGCCAGCAGAGGCCCACGAGATACGCAGTATTTT. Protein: CASRGPRDTQYF.

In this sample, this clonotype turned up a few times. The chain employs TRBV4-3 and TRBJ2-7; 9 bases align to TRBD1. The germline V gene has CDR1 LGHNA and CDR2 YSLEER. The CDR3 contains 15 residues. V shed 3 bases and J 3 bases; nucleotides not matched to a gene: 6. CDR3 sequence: CASSQGQGPLYEQYF. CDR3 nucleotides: TGCGCCAGCAGCCAGGGACAGGGCCCCCTCTACGAGCAGTACTTC.

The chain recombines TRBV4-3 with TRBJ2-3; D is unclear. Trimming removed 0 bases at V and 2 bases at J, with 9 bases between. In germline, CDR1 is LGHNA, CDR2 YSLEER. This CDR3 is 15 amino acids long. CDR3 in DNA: TGCGCCAGCAGCCAAGATACCCCATCCACAGATACGCAGTATTTT. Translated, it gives CASSQDTPSTDTQYF.

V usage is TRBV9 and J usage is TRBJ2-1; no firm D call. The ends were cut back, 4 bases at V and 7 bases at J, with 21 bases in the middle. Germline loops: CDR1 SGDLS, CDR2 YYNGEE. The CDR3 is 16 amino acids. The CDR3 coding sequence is TGTGCCAGCAGCCGAGATATGGCGCCTCCCTCTAATGAGCAGTTCTTC. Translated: CASSRDMAPPSNEQFF.

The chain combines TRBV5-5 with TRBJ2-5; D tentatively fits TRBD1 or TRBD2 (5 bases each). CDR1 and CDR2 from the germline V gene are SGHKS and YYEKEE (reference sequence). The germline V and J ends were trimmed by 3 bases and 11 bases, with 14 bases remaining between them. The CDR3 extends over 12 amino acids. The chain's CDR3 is CASSWGLNEQYF. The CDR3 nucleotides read TGTGCCAGCAGCTGGGGGTTGAATGAGCAGTACTTC.

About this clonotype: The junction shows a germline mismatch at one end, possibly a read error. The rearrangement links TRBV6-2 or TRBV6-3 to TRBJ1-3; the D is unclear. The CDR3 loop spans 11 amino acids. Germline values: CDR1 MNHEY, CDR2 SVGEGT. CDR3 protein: CAIDSGITIYF. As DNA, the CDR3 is TGTGCCATCGACTCTGGAATCACCATATATTTT.

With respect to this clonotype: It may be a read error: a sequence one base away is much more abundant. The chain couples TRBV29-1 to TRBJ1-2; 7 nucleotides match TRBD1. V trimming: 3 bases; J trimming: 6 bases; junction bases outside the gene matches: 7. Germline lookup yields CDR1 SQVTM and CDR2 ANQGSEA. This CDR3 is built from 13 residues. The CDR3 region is CSVDDDRVDGYTF. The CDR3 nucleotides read TGCAGCGTTGATGACGACAGGGTCGATGGCTACACCTTC.

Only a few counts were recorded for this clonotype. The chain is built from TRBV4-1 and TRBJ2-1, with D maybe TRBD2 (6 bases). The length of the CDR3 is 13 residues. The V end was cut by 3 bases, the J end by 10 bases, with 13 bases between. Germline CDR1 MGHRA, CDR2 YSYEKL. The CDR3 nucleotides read TGCGCCAGCAGCCAGTTGCGTGCGGGGGAGCAGTTCTTC. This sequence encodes CASSQLRAGEQFF.

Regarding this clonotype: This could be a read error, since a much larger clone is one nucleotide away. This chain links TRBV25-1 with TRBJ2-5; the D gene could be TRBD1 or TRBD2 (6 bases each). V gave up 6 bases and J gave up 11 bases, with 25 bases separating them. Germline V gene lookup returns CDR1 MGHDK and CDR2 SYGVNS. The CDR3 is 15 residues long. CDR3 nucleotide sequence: TGTGCCAGCAGCGTCTCACGGGGGCGCGGCTACCAGCAGTACTTC. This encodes CASSVSRGRGYQQYF.

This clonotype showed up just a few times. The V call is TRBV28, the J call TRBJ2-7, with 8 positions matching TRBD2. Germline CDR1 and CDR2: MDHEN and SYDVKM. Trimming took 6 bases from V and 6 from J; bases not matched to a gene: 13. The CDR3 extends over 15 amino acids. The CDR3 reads CASSGGDTGSGEQYF. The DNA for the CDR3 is TGTGCCAGCAGCGGGGGGGACACAGGGTCGGGCGAGCAGTACTTC.

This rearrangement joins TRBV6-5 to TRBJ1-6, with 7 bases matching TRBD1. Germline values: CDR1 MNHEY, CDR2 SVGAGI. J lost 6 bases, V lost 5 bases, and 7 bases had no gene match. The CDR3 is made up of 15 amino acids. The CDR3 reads CASSHNRGGNSPLHF. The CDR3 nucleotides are TGTGCCAGCAGTCACAACAGGGGCGGTAATTCACCCCTCCACTTT.

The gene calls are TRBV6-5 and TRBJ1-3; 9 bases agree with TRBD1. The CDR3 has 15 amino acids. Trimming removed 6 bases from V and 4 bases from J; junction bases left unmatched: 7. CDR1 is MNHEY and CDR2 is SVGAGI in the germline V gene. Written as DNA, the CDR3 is TGTGCCAGCAGCCTAACAGGGGGCAGAGGAAACACCATATATTTT. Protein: CASSLTGGRGNTIYF.

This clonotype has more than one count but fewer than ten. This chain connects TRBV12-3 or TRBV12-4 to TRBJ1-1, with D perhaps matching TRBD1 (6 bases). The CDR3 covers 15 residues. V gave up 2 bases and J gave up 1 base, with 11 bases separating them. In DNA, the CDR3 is TGTGCCAGCAGTTTAAGTGGACAGCAGAACACTGAAGCTTTCTTT. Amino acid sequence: CASSLSGQQNTEAFF.

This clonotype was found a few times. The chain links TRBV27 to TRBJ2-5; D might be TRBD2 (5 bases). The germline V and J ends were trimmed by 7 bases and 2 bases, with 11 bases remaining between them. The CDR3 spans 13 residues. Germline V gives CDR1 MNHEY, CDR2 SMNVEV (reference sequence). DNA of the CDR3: TGTGCCAGCACGGGATCTGCACAAGAGACCCAGTACTTC. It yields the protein CASTGSAQETQYF.